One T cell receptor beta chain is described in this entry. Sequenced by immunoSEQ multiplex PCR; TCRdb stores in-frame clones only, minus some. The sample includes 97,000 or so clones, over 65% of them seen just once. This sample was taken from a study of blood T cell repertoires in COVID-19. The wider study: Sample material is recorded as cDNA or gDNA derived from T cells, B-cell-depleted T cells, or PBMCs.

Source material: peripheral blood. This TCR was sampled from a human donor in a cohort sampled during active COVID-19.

CDR3 in amino acids: CASSLWTEDEQFF. DNA for the CDR3: TGTGCCAGCAGCTTGTGGACGGAGGATGAGCAGTTCTTC. This chain uses TRBV5-6 with TRBJ2-1; D might be TRBD2 (5 bases). This CDR3 contains 13 residues. Between the trimmed V and J ends, which lost 1 base and 8 bases, there was a span of 10 bases. The germline V gene has CDR1 SGHDT and CDR2 YYEEEE.